The entry below describes one TCR beta chain. The CDR3 is 17 residues long. CDR1 is SGHVS and CDR2 is FNYEAQ in the germline V gene. The V segment lost 1 base and the J segment 6 bases; nucleotides outside the gene matches: 12. The sample is drawn from a study of blood T cell repertoires in COVID-19. Measured with immunoSEQ multiplex PCR; TCRdb has only the in-frame clones, and not every one. The sample consists of some 160,000 clones, less than 80% of them appearing once. Participants were placed into cohorts based on the clinical history they reported. This rearrangement joins TRBV7-6 to TRBJ2-3; TRBD2 matches 8 bases. Input material: PBMCs or T cells enriched from blood (not recorded which). The receptor comes from a woman in her 70s in a cohort exposed to, infected with or recovered from COVID-19 (not recorded which). CDR3 DNA: TGTGCCAGCAGCTTAGGAGGTGCTAGCGGGCCGGGGGATACGCAGTATTTT. It yields the protein CASSLGGASGPGDTQYF.